Presented here are 23 T cell receptor beta chains from one specimen sequenced in a study of regulatory T cells in long-lasting Graves disease. TCR beta libraries were built with iRepertoire HTBI primers and Arm-PCR of CDR3 regions. TCRdb fed the multiplex PCR reads into MiXCR, producing one record per CDR3 protein. There are approximately 400,000 distinct CDR3 sequences in the sample; around 20% occur only once, and around 21% lies in the top ten. The time point was: persistent/refractory GD, antithyroid drugs over 5 years with positive TRAb. Generation of the TCR library employed RNA extracted from PBMCs. Sample: peripheral blood mononuclear cells (PBMCs), taken when the disease was refractory, from a patient treated with antithyroid drugs. The receptors derive from a female donor with Graves disease.

This clonotype was found many times. CDR3 loop: CASSLVQGGNSPLHF. As DNA, the CDR3 is TGTGCCAGCAGCTTAGTTCAGGGTGGAAATTCACCCCTCCACTTT. V gene TRBV11-2 combines with J gene TRBJ1-6; a weak D match, TRBD1 (5 bases). The V end lost 1 base, the J end lost 7 bases, and 11 bases lay between the germline ends. Germline assignment: CDR1 SGHAT and CDR2 FQNNGV. The CDR3 loop spans 15 amino acids.

The rearrangement links TRBV7-2 to TRBJ2-7; TRBD1 agrees at 10 bases. The CDR3 consists of 15 residues. After removal of 1 base from V and 3 bases from J, the junction contained 3 bases not matched to a gene. The germline CDR1 and CDR2 sequences are SGHTA and FQGNSA. CDR3 in DNA: TGTGCCAGCAGCTTAGAGACAGGGGGCTTCTACGAGCAGTACTTC. It translates to CASSLETGGFYEQYF.

This clonotype occurred a few times. The chain links TRBV15 to TRBJ2-2; 9 nucleotides line up with TRBD2. The J segment lost 6 bases and the V segment lost 1 base, leaving 3 bases of the junction unmatched. Germline-derived CDR1 and CDR2 are LNHNV and YYDKDF (reference sequence). The CDR3 extends over 15 amino acids. The CDR3: CATSRGTSVAGELFF. In DNA, the CDR3 is TGTGCCACCAGCAGAGGGACTAGCGTGGCCGGGGAGCTGTTTTTT.

This clonotype was recorded at least ten times. This chain uses TRBV6-5 with TRBJ2-7; tentatively, D is TRBD1 (6 bases). V was clipped by 0 bases and J by 6 bases, with 9 bases between them. Germline CDR1 is MNHEY and CDR2 is SVGAGI. The CDR3 is 13 amino acids. DNA for the CDR3: TGTGCCAGCAGTTACTCGGGCAGGGGCGAGCAGTACTTC. It is translated as CASSYSGRGEQYF.

This clonotype occurred a few times. V usage is TRBV7-3 and J usage is TRBJ1-6; no definite D call. In germline, CDR1 is SGHTA, CDR2 FQGTGA. V was cut by 4 bases and J by 10 bases, with 20 bases left in between. The CDR3 consists of 16 residues. CDR3 in amino acids: CASSSAGPGGNSPLHF. CDR3 bases: TGTGCCAGCAGCTCCGCCGGGCCCGGAGGCAACTCACCCCTCCACTTT. The full variable domain, completed using reference TRBV7-3 and TRBJ1-6, is GAGVSQTPSNKVTEKGKYVELRCDPISGHTALYWYRQSLGQGPEFLIYFQGTGAADDSGLPNDRFFAVRPEGSVSTLKIQRTERGDSAVYLCASSSAGPGGNSPLHFGNGTRLTVT.

In its sample, this clonotype was seen many times. This chain joins TRBV11-1 and TRBJ1-3, with D uncertain. The ends were cut back, 3 bases at V and 0 bases at J, with 9 bases in the middle. Germline V gene data show CDR1 as SGHAT and CDR2 as FQDESV (reference sequence). The CDR3 length is 15 residues. The CDR3 here is CASSLEQFSGNTIYF. The CDR3 nucleotides are TGTGCCAGCAGCTTGGAACAGTTCTCTGGAAACACCATATATTTT.

This clonotype was observed a few times. The chain links TRBV30 to TRBJ1-5; a possible D gene is TRBD1 (5 bases). The V and J ends lost 5 bases and 0 bases respectively, with 14 bases between them. CDR3 size: 15 residues. Germline CDR1 GTSNPN, CDR2 SVGIG (reference sequence). The CDR3 here is CAWAVGALSNQPQHF. The CDR3 bases are TGTGCCTGGGCAGTCGGGGCTCTTAGCAATCAGCCCCAGCATTTT.

This clonotype has ten or more counts. The chain carries TRBV30 and TRBJ1-6, with D possibly matching TRBD1 (6 bases). Trimming removed 1 base from V and 8 bases from J, with 9 bases in between. Germline V lookup: CDR1 GTSNPN, CDR2 SVGIG (reference sequence). The length of the CDR3 is 13 residues. The CDR3 sequence is CAWSGSGDSPLHF. The CDR3 bases are TGTGCCTGGAGTGGGTCAGGGGATTCACCCCTCCACTTT.

CDR3 sequence (DNA): TGTGCCAGCAACGTTGGGGGTGGGCGGGGCGAGCAGTACTTC. Translating it yields CASNVGGGRGEQYF. The chain is built from TRBV12-3 or TRBV12-4 and TRBJ2-7; D is perhaps TRBD2 (6 bases). Trimming took off 7 bases at V and 6 bases at J, with 19 bases between the two ends. CDR3 length: 14 residues.

This clonotype was recorded once. A read error may explain this, as a much larger clone is one base away. This chain connects TRBV28 to TRBJ2-7, with D possibly TRBD2 on 6 matching bases. The CDR3 runs to 13 residues. CDR1 and CDR2 (germline): MDHEN, SYDVKM. CDR3 in amino acids: CTSRKGLHYEQYF. CDR3 sequence (DNA): TGTACCAGCAGAAAGGGACTTCACTACGAGCAGTACTTC.

This clonotype has ten or more counts. At one end the junction does not follow the germline gene, possibly because of a read error. The chain links TRBV19 to TRBJ2-7, with D unclear. Per germline, CDR1 LNHDA and CDR2 SQIVND (reference sequence). CDR3 size: 8 residues. This CDR3 reads CASSSQPF. The CDR3 nucleotides are TGTGCCAGTAGTAGTCAGCCTTTC.

The chain has TRBV5-1 and TRBJ2-5; perhaps D is TRBD1 or TRBD2 (5 bases each). Germline V lookup: CDR1 SGHRS, CDR2 YFSETQ. This CDR3 is built from 14 residues. Between the trimmed V and J ends, which lost 4 bases and 5 bases, there was a span of 15 bases. The CDR3 spells CASSPPPGTETQYF. The CDR3 DNA reads as TGCGCCAGCAGCCCCCCTCCCGGGACGGAGACCCAGTACTTC. The full variable domain, rest sourced from reference TRBV5-1 and TRBJ2-5, is KAGVTQTPRYLIKTRGQQVTLSCSPISGHRSVSWYQQTPGQGLQFLFEYFSETQRNKGNFPGRFSGRQFSNSRSEMNVSTLELGDSALYLCASSPPPGTETQYFGPGTRLLVL.

This clonotype was counted many times. The chain carries TRBV13 and TRBJ1-1; perhaps TRBD1 as D (5 bases). In germline, CDR1 is PRHDT, CDR2 FYEKMQ (reference sequence). Trimming removed 0 bases at V and 1 base at J, with 9 bases between. The CDR3 totals 15 residues. The CDR3: CASSLGLGQNTEAFF. CDR3 nucleotides: TGTGCCAGCAGCTTAGGCCTGGGGCAGAACACTGAAGCTTTCTTT.

The chain employs TRBV6-5 and TRBJ2-1; D possibly corresponds to TRBD2 (6 bases). This CDR3 comprises 15 residues. V lost 4 bases, J lost 9 bases, and 19 bases lay in between. The germline CDR1 and CDR2 sequences are MNHEY and SVGAGI. The CDR3 here is CASSSGGTSRSEQFF. Here the CDR3 DNA reads TGTGCCAGCAGTTCCGGGGGAACTAGCCGAAGTGAGCAGTTCTTC.

This clonotype was counted at least ten times. The J gene is TRBJ2-7, the V gene TRBV27; 9 positions agree with TRBD1. The junction had 5 bases not matched to a gene; V was cut back by 8 bases and J by 3 bases. The CDR3 length is 13 residues. Germline V lookup: CDR1 MNHEY, CDR2 SMNVEV (reference sequence). The CDR3 loop is CASHGQGNYEQYF. Here the CDR3 DNA reads TGTGCCAGCCATGGACAGGGGAACTACGAGCAGTACTTC.

The table lists this clonotype with a few counts. The chain combines TRBV20-1 with TRBJ1-2; tentative D call: TRBD1 (6 bases). V was trimmed by 0 bases and J by 4 bases, leaving 9 bases between them. The V gene's germline CDR1 is DFQATT and CDR2 SNEGSKA (reference sequence). The CDR3 is 13 amino acids. The CDR3 nucleotides are TGCAGTGCTAGAGATCCGGACAGCTATGGCTACACCTTC. Amino acids: CSARDPDSYGYTF.

V is TRBV6-1 and J is TRBJ2-7; D may be TRBD1 (5 bases). The V gene's germline CDR1 is MNHNS and CDR2 SASEGT. V lost 5 bases and J 2 bases, leaving 16 bases between the germline ends. The CDR3 covers 15 residues. CDR3 amino acids: CASSLKTGPPYEQYF. Here the CDR3 DNA reads TGTGCCAGCAGTCTAAAAACAGGACCACCCTACGAGCAGTACTTC.

A few counts support this clonotype. The chain recombines TRBV24-1 with TRBJ1-2, with D hard to call. V gave up 4 bases and J gave up 3 bases, with 8 bases separating them. The CDR3 length is 13 residues. Germline V gene lookup returns CDR1 KGHDR and CDR2 SFDVKD. The CDR3 coding sequence is TGTGCCACCAGTGAAAGCTTACACTATGGCTACACCTTC. Translated, it gives CATSESLHYGYTF.

This clonotype was found many times. V gene TRBV15 combines with J gene TRBJ2-2; 7 bases agree with TRBD2. The germline gives CDR1 LNHNV, CDR2 YYDKDF (reference sequence). The CDR3 has 15 residues. Trimming cost V 6 bases and J 1 base; bases outside gene matches: 5. The CDR3: CATRAVAGNTGELFF. CDR3 in DNA: TGTGCCACCAGGGCCGTAGCGGGGAACACCGGGGAGCTGTTTTTT.

To note about this clonotype: A junction end diverges from the germline sequence, so it may reflect a read error. The V and J genes are TRBV19 and TRBJ1-1, with D perhaps TRBD1 (6 bases). This CDR3 spans 11 amino acids. From germline, CDR1 is LNHDA and CDR2 SQIVND (reference sequence). CDR3 protein: CASSLGQRIVF. The CDR3 region has the DNA TGTGCCAGTAGTCTCGGACAGCGGATAGTTTTT.

The chain uses TRBV7-2 and TRBJ1-5; D is unclear. The length of the CDR3 is 15 residues. V was clipped by 3 bases and J by 4 bases, with 13 bases between them. From germline, CDR1 is SGHTA and CDR2 FQGNSA. Here the CDR3 DNA reads TGTGCCAGCAGCTTCCGGGCCACAAGGAATCAGCCCCAGCATTTT. It codes for CASSFRATRNQPQHF.

This clonotype was detected only a few times. V gene TRBV5-8 combines with J gene TRBJ2-7, with 8 bases matching TRBD1. The CDR3 spans 13 residues. Germline CDR1 SGHTS, CDR2 YDEGEE. J lost 2 bases, V lost 7 bases, and 5 bases had no gene match. The CDR3 DNA reads as TGTGCCAGCCCCGGGACAGGAGCCTACGAGCAGTACTTC. Protein product: CASPGTGAYEQYF.

This clonotype was seen many times. V usage is TRBV27 and J usage is TRBJ2-2; D not certain. Trimming took 3 bases from V and 3 from J, leaving 5 bases between them. The length of the CDR3 is 13 residues. Germline V gives CDR1 MNHEY, CDR2 SMNVEV (reference sequence). DNA of the CDR3: TGTGCCAGCAGTTTTGTTGACACCGGGGAGCTGTTTTTT. Translation gives CASSFVDTGELFF.